The T cell receptor beta chain under discussion was sequenced for a study of breast tumors, draining lymph nodes, adjacent tissues. Regarding the study as a whole: Luminal-like breast cancer showed significantly higher tumor–nontumor repertoire similarity than basal-like. Data only fit, rather than demonstrated, lymph node origin of most tumor T cells.

Of note for this clonotype: The antigen is undetermined.

V dropped 4 bases and J dropped 2 bases, with 13 bases sitting between them. The germline gives CDR1 SGDLS, CDR2 YYNGEE. CDR3 length equals 15 residues. TCRdb called the multiplex PCR reads again in MiXCR, with one record for every CDR3 protein. The table shows fewer than 25,000 distinct CDR3 sequences, with roughly 40% occurring only once. J is TRBJ1-3 and V is TRBV9, with D possibly being TRBD1 (6 bases). Sequenced sample: breast tumor tissue. The receptor comes from a female donor with breast cancer. Some clones in this sample may be carry-over from other donors' samples. The CDR3 coding sequence is TGTGCCAGCAGCCCCCTGGGGGGGCCTGGAAACACCATATATTTT. Protein product: CASSPLGGPGNTIYF.